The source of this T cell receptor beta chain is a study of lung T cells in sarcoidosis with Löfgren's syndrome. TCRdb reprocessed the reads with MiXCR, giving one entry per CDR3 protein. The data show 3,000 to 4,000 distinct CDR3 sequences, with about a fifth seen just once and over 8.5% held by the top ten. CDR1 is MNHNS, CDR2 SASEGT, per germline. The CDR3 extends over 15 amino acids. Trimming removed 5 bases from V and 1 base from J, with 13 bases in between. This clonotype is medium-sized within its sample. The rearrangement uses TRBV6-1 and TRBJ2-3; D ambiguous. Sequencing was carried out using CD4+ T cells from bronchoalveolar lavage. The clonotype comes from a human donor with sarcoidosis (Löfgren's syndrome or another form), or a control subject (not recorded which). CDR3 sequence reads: CASSLGSPRTDTQYF. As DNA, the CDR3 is TGTGCCAGCAGTTTGGGGTCTCCCCGCACAGATACGCAGTATTTT.